What follows are 3 T cell receptor beta chains derived from one specimen sequenced in a study of blood T cells in healthy people across ages. Through a sample-barcoded 5' primer and a J-beta primer mix, a second PCR was run for about 7 to 12 cycles. Each CDR3 protein is one row after TCRdb ran MiXCR on the 5' RACE reads. Of about 930,000 distinct CDR3 sequences listed, under 35% are singletons. This sample was also put to use in a study of T cells of mothers and their children.

What was sequenced was blood. The receptors were sampled from a woman between 35 and 50 years old in good health.

A few counts support this clonotype. Relative to the germline gene, one junction end is altered; a read error may explain this. The V gene is TRBV5-1, the J gene TRBJ2-6; D is ambiguous. CDR1 and CDR2 (germline): SGHRS, YFSETQ. The CDR3 sequence is 16 residues long. This chain's CDR3 is CVSSLAWVPGANVLTF. DNA for the CDR3: TGCGTCAGCAGCTTGGCCTGGGTCCCTGGGGCCAACGTCCTGACTTTC.

The V call is TRBV27, the J call TRBJ1-4, with D unclear. V was trimmed by 0 bases and J by 10 bases, leaving 6 bases between them. The CDR3 spans 12 residues. Per germline, CDR1 MNHEY and CDR2 SMNVEV (reference sequence). Here the CDR3 DNA reads TGTGCCAGCAGTTTATCGGGTGGAAAACTGTTTTTT. Its protein is CASSLSGGKLFF.

A few counts support this clonotype. The chain is built from TRBV6-2 or TRBV6-3 and TRBJ2-5, with TRBD2 matching over 11 bases. Germline CDR1 MNHEY, CDR2 SVGEGT. This CDR3 contains 20 residues. J lost 4 bases, V lost 5 bases, and 21 bases had no gene match. The CDR3 DNA sequence: TGTGCCAGCAGTACCGGGAGGTTTGGCACTAGCGGGGGCCGGGGAGAGACCCAGTACTTC. It yields the protein CASSTGRFGTSGGRGETQYF.